The 22 T cell receptor beta chains presented below share a single source sample, sequenced in a study of blood T cell repertoires in COVID-19. The protocol was immunoSEQ multiplex PCR, while the TCRdb copy is restricted to in-frame clones and leaves out a portion. This sample yields approximately 150,000 clones, of which roughly 87% are seen a single time; 4% belongs to the top ten. Sequenced material: PBMCs or T cells enriched from blood (not recorded which). The receptors here all came from a woman aged 40 to 50 who had been exposed to COVID-19.

This clone was detected only once. V gene TRBV5-4 combines with J gene TRBJ2-1; tentative D call: TRBD1 (6 bases). The CDR3 is 14 residues long. Looked up from germline, CDR1 is SGHNT and CDR2 is YYREEE (reference sequence). V gave up 0 bases and J gave up 2 bases, with 6 bases separating them. CDR3 residues: CASSLEGAYNEQFF. The DNA for the CDR3 is TGTGCCAGCAGCTTGGAGGGGGCCTACAATGAGCAGTTCTTC.

The chain uses TRBV9 and TRBJ2-1; TRBD1 matches 10 bases. V trimming: 6 bases; J trimming: 3 bases; junction bases outside the gene matches: 6. The CDR3 is 15 residues long. CDR1 and CDR2 from the germline V gene are SGDLS and YYNGEE. The CDR3 protein is CASNPGDRGYNEQFF. CDR3 nucleotide sequence: TGTGCCAGCAACCCCGGGGACAGGGGCTACAATGAGCAGTTCTTC.

V gene TRBV18 combines with J gene TRBJ1-1, with TRBD1 matching over 11 bases. V lost 8 bases, J lost 5 bases, and 7 bases stayed unmatched. Germline-derived CDR1 and CDR2 are KGHSH and LQKENI. The CDR3 has 14 amino acids. The CDR3 protein is CASAGQGEATEAFF. As DNA, the CDR3 is TGTGCCAGCGCGGGACAGGGGGAAGCTACTGAAGCTTTCTTT. The entire variable domain, with the rest obtained from reference TRBV18 and TRBJ1-1, is as follows: NAGVMQNPRHLVRRRGQEARLRCSPMKGHSHVYWYRQLPEEGLKFMVYLQKENIIDESGMPKERFSAEFPKEGPSILRIQQVVRGDSAAYFCASAGQGEATEAFFGQGTRLTVV.

The chain couples TRBV28 to TRBJ1-2, with D perhaps matching TRBD1 (6 bases). CDR3 length: 11 residues. Germline CDR1 reads MDHEN; CDR2 reads SYDVKM. V lost 6 bases to trimming and J lost 8 bases, with 10 bases between them. DNA of the CDR3: TGTGCCAGCAGGGGGGCTGACGGCTACACCTTC. Its translation is CASRGADGYTF.

V gene TRBV11-3 combines with J gene TRBJ2-2, with D possibly matching TRBD1 (6 bases). This CDR3 region has 20 residues. The V end was cut by 0 bases, the J end by 4 bases, with 24 bases between. CDR1 SGHNT and CDR2 YENEEA come from the germline V gene. The CDR3 coding sequence is TGTGCCAGCAGCTTAGAGTGGGCAGGGGCTTTCTCCTTTCCCACCGGGGAGCTGTTTTTT. Encoded protein: CASSLEWAGAFSFPTGELFF.

The rearrangement joins TRBV28 to TRBJ2-2; 8 positions match TRBD2. This CDR3 comprises 15 residues. After removal of 5 bases from V and 1 base from J, the junction contained 3 bases not matched to a gene. CDR1 is MDHEN, CDR2 SYDVKM, per germline. As DNA, the CDR3 is TGTGCCAGCAGTGCGGGACTAGGGAACACCGGGGAGCTGTTTTTT. Amino acid sequence: CASSAGLGNTGELFF.

The V and J genes are TRBV5-1 and TRBJ2-3, with D unresolved. The V gene lost 0 bases and the J gene lost 0 bases, with 8 bases spanning the gap. This CDR3 has 15 residues. Germline-derived CDR1 and CDR2 are SGHRS and YFSETQ. The CDR3: CASSLVSYSTDTQYF. In DNA, the CDR3 is TGCGCCAGCAGCTTGGTTAGCTATAGCACAGATACGCAGTATTTT.

The V gene is TRBV7-9, the J gene TRBJ1-3; D is possibly TRBD1 (6 bases). V dropped 6 bases and J dropped 4 bases, with 16 bases sitting between them. The CDR3 runs to 15 residues. Germline CDR1 is SEHNR and CDR2 is FQNEAQ (reference sequence). The CDR3: CASSPKIQGGNTIYF. The CDR3 nucleotides read TGTGCCAGCAGTCCTAAGATACAGGGAGGAAACACCATATATTTT.

The chain is built from TRBV6-5 and TRBJ2-1, with D possibly TRBD1 on 6 matching bases. Germline CDR1 and CDR2: MNHEY and SVGAGI. V lost 7 bases and J lost 5, with 12 bases in between. The CDR3 is 13 amino acids. CDR3 loop: CASTVDRHNEQFF. In nucleotides, the CDR3 is TGTGCCAGCACGGTAGACAGGCACAATGAGCAGTTCTTC.

V is TRBV18 and J is TRBJ1-5; no reliable D call. The V end lost 1 base, the J end lost 4 bases, and 11 bases lay between the germline ends. Germline V CDR1 and CDR2: KGHSH, LQKENI. The CDR3 has 15 amino acids. CDR3 DNA sequence: TGTGCCAGCTCACCACGGGAGGGAACAAATCAGCCCCAGCATTTT. Its protein is CASSPREGTNQPQHF.

The chain carries TRBV5-6 and TRBJ1-2, with TRBD1 identical over 10 bases. The CDR3 covers 16 residues. Losses at the gene ends were 4 bases for V and 6 bases for J; bases not matched to a gene: 12. Germline V lookup: CDR1 SGHDT, CDR2 YYEEEE. DNA of the CDR3: TGTGCCAGCAGCGGTGGGACAGGGGTTTATTACGATGGCTACACCTTC. This gives the protein CASSGGTGVYYDGYTF. Full variable domain (missing parts from reference TRBV5-6 and TRBJ1-2): DAGVTQSPTHLIKTRGQQVTLRCSPKSGHDTVSWYQQALGQGPQFIFQYYEEEERQRGNFPDRFSGHQFPNYSSELNVNALLLGDSALYLCASSGGTGVYYDGYTFGSGTRLTVV.

The CDR3 DNA sequence: TGTGCCAGCAATGTTTATAGCAATCAGCCCCAGCATTTT. This translates into CASNVYSNQPQHF. The rearrangement links TRBV2 to TRBJ1-5; D not resolved. The germline V gene encodes CDR1 SNHLY and CDR2 FYNNEI. The CDR3 is 13 residues long. Trimming removed 7 bases at V and 0 bases at J, with 7 bases between.

This chain links TRBV4-1 with TRBJ1-1; tentatively, D is TRBD1 (6 bases). The CDR3 loop spans 16 amino acids. The V end was cut by 1 base, the J end by 3 bases, with 15 bases between. Germline loops: CDR1 MGHRA, CDR2 YSYEKL. CDR3: CASSQVGTGFDTEAFF. The DNA of the CDR3 is TGCGCCAGCAGCCAAGTGGGAACAGGGTTCGACACTGAAGCTTTCTTT.

This chain uses TRBV6-4 with TRBJ1-6, with D possibly matching TRBD1 (6 bases). Germline values: CDR1 MRHNA, CDR2 SNTAGT. The CDR3 covers 15 residues. Deletions cut 0 bases from V and 7 bases from J, with 10 bases between. For the CDR3, the DNA is TGTGCCAGCAGTGACTCCGATACAGGGAATTCACCCCTCCACTTT. This encodes CASSDSDTGNSPLHF.

The chain carries TRBV7-6 and TRBJ2-2, with D unclear. This CDR3 spans 18 amino acids. The germline V and J ends were trimmed by 1 base and 6 bases, with 21 bases remaining between them. CDR1 and CDR2 (germline): SGHVS, FNYEAQ. The CDR3 sequence: CASSLVPEPADKPGELFF. DNA of the CDR3: TGTGCCAGCAGCTTAGTCCCCGAACCTGCTGACAAACCCGGGGAGCTGTTTTTT.

The count of this clone is one. The CDR3 loop is CASYRDTPYEQYF. The CDR3 bases are TGTGCCAGTTATCGGGACACCCCTTACGAGCAGTACTTC. V gene TRBV6-5 combines with J gene TRBJ2-7, with a tentative D call TRBD1 (6 bases). Germline V gives CDR1 MNHEY, CDR2 SVGAGI. The CDR3 has 13 residues. V was shortened by 9 bases and J by 4 bases, with 16 bases between the two germline ends.

Comments on this clone: A junction boundary mismatches the germline segment, possibly from a read error. The gene calls are TRBV4-3 and TRBJ2-7, with 7 bases lining up with TRBD1. The CDR3 is 12 amino acids. Germline V gene data show CDR1 as LGHNA and CDR2 as YSLEER. The CDR3 nucleotides are TGCGCCAGCAGCCAAGTAGGAAAGGACAGGACGTTC. It translates to CASSQVGKDRTF.

This clone appeared a single time. The chain couples TRBV5-6 to TRBJ2-1; perhaps TRBD2 as D (7 bases). The CDR3 consists of 15 residues. Between the trimmed V and J ends, which lost 0 bases and 8 bases, there was a span of 15 bases. Looked up from germline, CDR1 is SGHDT and CDR2 is YYEEEE. CDR3 sequence (DNA): TGTGCCAGCAGCTTGGGAGGGGGAGGGCCTTATGAGCAGTTCTTC. Translated: CASSLGGGGPYEQFF.

The V and J genes are TRBV5-6 and TRBJ1-2, with 8 bases matching TRBD1. The germline CDR1 and CDR2 sequences are SGHDT and YYEEEE. Trimming removed 1 base from V and 8 bases from J; junction bases left unmatched: 10. This CDR3 is built from 15 residues. In nucleotides, the CDR3 is TGTGCCAGCAGCTTGCGGACAGGGAACTTCCGGGGCTACACCTTC. Residues: CASSLRTGNFRGYTF.

V gene TRBV19 combines with J gene TRBJ2-2; D perhaps matches TRBD2 (6 bases). CDR1 is LNHDA and CDR2 is SQIVND in the germline V gene (reference sequence). V lost 4 bases and J 4 bases, leaving 13 bases between the germline ends. There are 15 residues in the CDR3. The CDR3 loop is CASSTRDSPTGELFF. DNA for the CDR3: TGTGCCAGTAGTACCCGGGACTCACCCACCGGGGAGCTGTTTTTT.

The chain has TRBV23-1 and TRBJ1-4; 7 nucleotides agree with TRBD1. TRBV23-1 has ORF status, its function being uncertain. This CDR3 spans 12 amino acids. The CDR3 loop is CPKRQGNEKLFF. CDR3 DNA: TGCCCCAAGAGACAGGGTAATGAAAAACTGTTTTTT.

The count of this clone is one. J is TRBJ2-5 and V is TRBV5-1, with 8 nucleotides matching TRBD2. The J segment lost 2 bases and the V segment lost 0 bases, leaving 6 bases of the junction unmatched. The germline CDR1 and CDR2 sequences are SGHRS and YFSETQ. The CDR3 loop spans 16 amino acids. The CDR3 protein is CASSLELAVRQETQYF. The CDR3 coding sequence is TGCGCCAGCAGCTTGGAACTAGCGGTGAGGCAAGAGACCCAGTACTTC.